This T cell receptor beta chain was recovered during a study of T cells in Graves' hyperthyroidism and ophthalmopathy. This clonotype showed up many times. Its antigen remains unknown. CDR3 length equals 14 residues. V lost 3 bases and J lost 4; bases outside the gene matches: 4. Germline V gene sequence: CDR1 LGHNA, CDR2 YSLEER. Amplification yielded TCR beta CDR3 regions, with RNA transcripts as the source. The TCR CDR3 first-round RT-PCR relied on the HTBI primer set. TCRdb passed the multiplex PCR reads through MiXCR, listing each CDR3 protein once. The table shows around 500,000 distinct CDR3 sequences, with about 16% occurring only once. Study findings and constraints: Peripheral blood also featured most of the thyroid clonotypes expanded above 0.001. Ophthalmopathy was predicted by the model a median of approximately 6 months ahead of onset.

The receptor was isolated from a woman aged 25 to 39 with Graves' ophthalmopathy. Sample: blood. The chain links TRBV4-3 to TRBJ1-1, with TRBD1 identical over 8 bases. The CDR3 nucleotides read TGCGCCAGCAGCCAGACAGGGGTGGGCACTGAAGCTTTCTTT. This gives the protein CASSQTGVGTEAFF.